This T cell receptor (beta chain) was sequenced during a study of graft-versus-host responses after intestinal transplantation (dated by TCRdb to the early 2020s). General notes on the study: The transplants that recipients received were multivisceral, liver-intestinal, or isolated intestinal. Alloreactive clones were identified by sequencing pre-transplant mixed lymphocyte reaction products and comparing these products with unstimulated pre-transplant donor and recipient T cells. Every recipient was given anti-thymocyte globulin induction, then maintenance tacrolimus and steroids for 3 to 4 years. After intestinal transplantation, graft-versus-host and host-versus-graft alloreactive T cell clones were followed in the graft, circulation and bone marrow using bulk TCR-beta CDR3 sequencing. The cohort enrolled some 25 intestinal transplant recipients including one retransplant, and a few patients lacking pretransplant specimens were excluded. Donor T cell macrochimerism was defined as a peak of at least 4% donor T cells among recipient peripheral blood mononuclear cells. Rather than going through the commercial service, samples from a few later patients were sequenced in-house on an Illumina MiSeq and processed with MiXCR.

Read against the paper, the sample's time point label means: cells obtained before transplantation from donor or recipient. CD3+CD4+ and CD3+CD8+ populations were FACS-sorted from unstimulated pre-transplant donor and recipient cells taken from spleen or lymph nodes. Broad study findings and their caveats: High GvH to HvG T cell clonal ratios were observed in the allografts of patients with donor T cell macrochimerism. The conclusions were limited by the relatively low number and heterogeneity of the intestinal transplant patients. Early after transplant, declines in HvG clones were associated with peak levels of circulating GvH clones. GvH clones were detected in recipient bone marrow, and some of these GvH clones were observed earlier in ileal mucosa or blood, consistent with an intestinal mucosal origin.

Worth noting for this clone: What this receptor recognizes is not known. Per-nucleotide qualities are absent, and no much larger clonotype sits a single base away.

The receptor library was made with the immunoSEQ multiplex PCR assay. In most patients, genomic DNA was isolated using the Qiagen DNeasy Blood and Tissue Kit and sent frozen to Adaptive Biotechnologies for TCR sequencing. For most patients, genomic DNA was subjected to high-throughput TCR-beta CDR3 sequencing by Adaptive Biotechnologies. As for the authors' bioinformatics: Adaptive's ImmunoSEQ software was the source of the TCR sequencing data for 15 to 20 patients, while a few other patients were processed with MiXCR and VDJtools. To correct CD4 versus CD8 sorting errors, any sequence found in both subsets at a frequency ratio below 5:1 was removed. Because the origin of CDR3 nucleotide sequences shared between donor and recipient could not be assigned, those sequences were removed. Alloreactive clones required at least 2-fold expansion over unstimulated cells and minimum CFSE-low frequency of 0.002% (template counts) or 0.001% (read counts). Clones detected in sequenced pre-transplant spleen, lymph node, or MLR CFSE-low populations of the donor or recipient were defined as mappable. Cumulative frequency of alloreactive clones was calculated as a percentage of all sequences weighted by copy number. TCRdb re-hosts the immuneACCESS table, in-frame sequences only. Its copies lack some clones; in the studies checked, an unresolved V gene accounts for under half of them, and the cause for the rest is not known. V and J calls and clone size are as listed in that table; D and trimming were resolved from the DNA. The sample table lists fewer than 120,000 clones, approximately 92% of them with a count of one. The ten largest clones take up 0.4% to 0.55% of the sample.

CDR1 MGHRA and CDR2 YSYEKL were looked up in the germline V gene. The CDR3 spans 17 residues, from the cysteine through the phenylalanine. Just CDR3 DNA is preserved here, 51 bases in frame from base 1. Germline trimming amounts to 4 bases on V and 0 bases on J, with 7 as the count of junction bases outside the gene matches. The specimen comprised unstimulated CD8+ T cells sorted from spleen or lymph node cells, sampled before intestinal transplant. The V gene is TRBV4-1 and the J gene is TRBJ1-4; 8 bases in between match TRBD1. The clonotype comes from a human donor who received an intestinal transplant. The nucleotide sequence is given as TGCGCCAGCAGCCCCAGGACAGGGCTTGCAACTAATGAAAAACTGTTTTTT. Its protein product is CASSPRTGLATNEKLFF.